The source of this T cell receptor (beta chain) is a study of cytomegalovirus exposure and HLA in healthy donors. Overall study results and limits: Owing to their indistinguishability, certain V segments, notably TRBV6-2 and TRBV6-3, were excluded. An analysis that came later showed most CMV-associated TCR beta chains appearing HLA-restricted.

Germline CDR1 reads LGHNA; CDR2 reads YSLEER. The CDR3 loop spans 20 amino acids. Trimming cost V 0 bases and J 0 bases; bases outside gene matches: 13. A multiplex PCR was run with 60 Vbeta primers and 13 Jbeta primers. Method: immunoSEQ multiplex PCR; TCRdb's copy keeps in-frame clones and lacks some. The sample contains about 200,000 clones, about 70% of which appear only once. In the case of this clone: Its matching antigen is unknown.

This clonotype was obtained from a man in his forties or fifties in good health and CMV-seropositive. The material sequenced was PBMCs. This chain uses TRBV4-3 with TRBJ1-3, with 8 bases aligning to TRBD1. The CDR3 loop reads CASSQETSKDRANSGNTIYF. The CDR3 DNA reads as TGCGCCAGCAGCCAAGAGACCTCTAAGGACAGGGCAAACTCTGGAAACACCATATATTTT.